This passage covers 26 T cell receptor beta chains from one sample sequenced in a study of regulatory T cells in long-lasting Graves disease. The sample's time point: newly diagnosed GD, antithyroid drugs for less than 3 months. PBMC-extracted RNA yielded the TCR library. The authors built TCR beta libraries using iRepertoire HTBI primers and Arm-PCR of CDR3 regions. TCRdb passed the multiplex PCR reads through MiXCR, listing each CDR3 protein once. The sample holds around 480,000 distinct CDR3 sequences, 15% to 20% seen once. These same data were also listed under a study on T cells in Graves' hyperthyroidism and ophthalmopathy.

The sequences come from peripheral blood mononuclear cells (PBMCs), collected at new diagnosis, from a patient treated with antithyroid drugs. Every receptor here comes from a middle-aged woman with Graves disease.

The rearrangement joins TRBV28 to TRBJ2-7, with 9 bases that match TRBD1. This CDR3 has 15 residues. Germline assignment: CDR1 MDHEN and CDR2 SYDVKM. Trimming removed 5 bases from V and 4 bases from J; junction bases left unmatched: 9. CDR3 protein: CASSPTGTGKYEQYF. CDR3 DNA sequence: TGTGCCAGCAGTCCAACCGGGACAGGGAAATACGAGCAGTACTTC.

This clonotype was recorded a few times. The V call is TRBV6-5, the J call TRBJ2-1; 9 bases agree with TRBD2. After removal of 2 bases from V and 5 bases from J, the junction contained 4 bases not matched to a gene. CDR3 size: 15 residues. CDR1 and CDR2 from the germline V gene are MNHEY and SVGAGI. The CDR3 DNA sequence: TGTGCCAGCAGTTACCGGCGGGGGGGGGACAATGAGCAGTTCTTC. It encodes CASSYRRGGDNEQFF.

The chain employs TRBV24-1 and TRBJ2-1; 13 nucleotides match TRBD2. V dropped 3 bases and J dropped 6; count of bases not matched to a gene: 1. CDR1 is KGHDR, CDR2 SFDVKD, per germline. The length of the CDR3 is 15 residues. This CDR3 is CATSDGTSGVNEQFF. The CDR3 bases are TGTGCCACCAGTGATGGGACTAGCGGGGTCAATGAGCAGTTCTTC.

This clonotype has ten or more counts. CDR3 bases: TGCGCCAGCAGCAGGGGGTCTACGGGAACCTACAATGAGCAGTTCTTC. Translated: CASSRGSTGTYNEQFF. The V call is TRBV5-1, the J call TRBJ2-1; TRBD1 might be the D (6 bases). V lost 4 bases and J 2 bases, leaving 16 bases between the germline ends. CDR1 SGHRS and CDR2 YFSETQ come from the germline V gene. CDR3 length: 16 amino acids. Looking up the rest from reference TRBV5-1 and TRBJ2-1 gives the full variable domain: KAGVTQTPRYLIKTRGQQVTLSCSPISGHRSVSWYQQTPGQGLQFLFEYFSETQRNKGNFPGRFSGRQFSNSRSEMNVSTLELGDSALYLCASSRGSTGTYNEQFFGPGTRLTVL.

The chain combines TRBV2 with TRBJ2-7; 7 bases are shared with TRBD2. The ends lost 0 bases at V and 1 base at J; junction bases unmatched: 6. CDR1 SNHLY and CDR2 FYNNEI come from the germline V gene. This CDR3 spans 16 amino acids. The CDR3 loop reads CASSEAWDYISYEQYF. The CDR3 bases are TGTGCCAGCAGTGAAGCCTGGGACTACATTTCCTACGAGCAGTACTTC.

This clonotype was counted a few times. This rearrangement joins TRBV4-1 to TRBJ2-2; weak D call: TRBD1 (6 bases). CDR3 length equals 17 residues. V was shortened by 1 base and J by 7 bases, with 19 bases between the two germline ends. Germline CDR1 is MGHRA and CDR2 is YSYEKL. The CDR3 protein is CASSQGRGTGRGGELFF. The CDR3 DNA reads TGCGCCAGCAGCCAAGGAAGGGGGACGGGGCGTGGCGGGGAGCTGTTTTTT.

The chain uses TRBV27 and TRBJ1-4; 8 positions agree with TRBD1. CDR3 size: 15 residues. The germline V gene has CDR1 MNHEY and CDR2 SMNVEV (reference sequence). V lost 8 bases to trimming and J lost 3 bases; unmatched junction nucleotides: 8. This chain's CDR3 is CASATRTGSNEKLFF. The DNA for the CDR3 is TGTGCCAGCGCAACACGGACAGGGTCTAATGAAAAACTGTTTTTT.

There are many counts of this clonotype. CDR3 bases: TGTGCCAGCAGCCTGCCCGGGACGTCGAATGAAAAACTGTTTTTT. Protein sequence: CASSLPGTSNEKLFF. The chain links TRBV3-1 to TRBJ1-4; maybe TRBD1 (5 bases). Between the trimmed V and J ends, which lost 4 bases and 5 bases, there was a span of 14 bases. The CDR3 is made up of 15 amino acids. CDR1 and CDR2 (germline): LGHDT, YNNKEL (reference sequence).

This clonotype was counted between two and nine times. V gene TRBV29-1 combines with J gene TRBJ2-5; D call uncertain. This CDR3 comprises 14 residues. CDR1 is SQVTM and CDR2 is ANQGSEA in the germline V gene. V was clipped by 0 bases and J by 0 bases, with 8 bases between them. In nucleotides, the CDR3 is TGCAGCGTTGAAGAGGCTGTTTACCAAGAGACCCAGTACTTC. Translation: CSVEEAVYQETQYF.

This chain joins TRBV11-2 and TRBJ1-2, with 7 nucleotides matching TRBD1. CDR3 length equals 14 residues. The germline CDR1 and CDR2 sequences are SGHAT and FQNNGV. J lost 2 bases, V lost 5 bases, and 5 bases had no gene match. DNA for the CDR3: TGTGCCAGCAGCAAGACAGGGCCCAACTATGGCTACACCTTC. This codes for CASSKTGPNYGYTF.

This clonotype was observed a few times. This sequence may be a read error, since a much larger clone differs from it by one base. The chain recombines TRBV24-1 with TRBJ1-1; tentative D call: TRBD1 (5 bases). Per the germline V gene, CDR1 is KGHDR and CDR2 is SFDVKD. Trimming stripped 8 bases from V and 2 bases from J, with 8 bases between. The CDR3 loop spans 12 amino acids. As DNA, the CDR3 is TGTGCCACCAAGGGGATAAACACTGAAGCTTTCTTT. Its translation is CATKGINTEAFF.

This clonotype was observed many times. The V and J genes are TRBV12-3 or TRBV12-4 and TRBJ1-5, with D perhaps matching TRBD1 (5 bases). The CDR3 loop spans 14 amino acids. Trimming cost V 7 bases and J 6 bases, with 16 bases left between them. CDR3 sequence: CASTKGQGFQPQHF. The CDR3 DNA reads TGTGCCAGCACCAAAGGCCAGGGTTTTCAGCCCCAGCATTTT.

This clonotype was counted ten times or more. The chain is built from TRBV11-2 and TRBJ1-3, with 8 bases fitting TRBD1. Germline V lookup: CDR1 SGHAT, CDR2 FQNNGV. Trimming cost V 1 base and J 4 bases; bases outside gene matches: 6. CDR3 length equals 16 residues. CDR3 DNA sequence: TGTGCCAGCAGCTTAGCCTTACAGGGGGGAGGAAACACCATATATTTT. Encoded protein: CASSLALQGGGNTIYF.

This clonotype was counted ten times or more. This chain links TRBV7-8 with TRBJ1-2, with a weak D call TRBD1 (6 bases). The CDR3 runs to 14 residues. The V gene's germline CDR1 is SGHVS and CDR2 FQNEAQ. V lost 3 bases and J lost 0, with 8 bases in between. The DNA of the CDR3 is TGTGCCAGCAGCTTGACAGGTTCTAACTATGGCTACACCTTC. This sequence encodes CASSLTGSNYGYTF.

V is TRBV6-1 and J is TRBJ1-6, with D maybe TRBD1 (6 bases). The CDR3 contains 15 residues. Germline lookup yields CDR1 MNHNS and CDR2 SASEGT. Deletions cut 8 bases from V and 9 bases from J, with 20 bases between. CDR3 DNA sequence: TGTGCCAGCCGCTCCCAGGACAGTTTCGGTTCACCCCTCCACTTT. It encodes CASRSQDSFGSPLHF.

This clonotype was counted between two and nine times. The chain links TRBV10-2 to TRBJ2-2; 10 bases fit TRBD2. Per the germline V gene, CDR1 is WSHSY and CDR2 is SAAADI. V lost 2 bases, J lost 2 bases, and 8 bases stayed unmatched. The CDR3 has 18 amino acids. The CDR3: CASSEGVAGGLNTGELFF. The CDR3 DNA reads TGCGCCAGCAGTGAGGGGGTAGCGGGGGGATTAAACACCGGGGAGCTGTTTTTT.

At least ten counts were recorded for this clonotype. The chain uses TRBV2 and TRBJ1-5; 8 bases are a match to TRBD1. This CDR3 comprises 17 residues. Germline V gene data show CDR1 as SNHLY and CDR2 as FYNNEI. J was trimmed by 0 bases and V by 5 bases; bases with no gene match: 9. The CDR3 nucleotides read TGTGCCAGCAGTCGATGGACAGGGCCCTATAGCAATCAGCCCCAGCATTTT. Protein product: CASSRWTGPYSNQPQHF.

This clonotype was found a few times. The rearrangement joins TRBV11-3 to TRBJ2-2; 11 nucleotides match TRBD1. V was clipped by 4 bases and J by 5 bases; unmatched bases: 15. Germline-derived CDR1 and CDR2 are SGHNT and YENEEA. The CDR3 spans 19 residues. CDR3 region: CASSSIQDRGREETGELFF. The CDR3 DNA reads TGTGCCAGCAGCTCCATCCAGGACAGGGGGCGAGAAGAGACCGGGGAGCTGTTTTTT. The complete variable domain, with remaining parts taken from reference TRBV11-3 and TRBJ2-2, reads EAGVVQSPRYKIIEKKQPVAFWCNPISGHNTLYWYLQNLGQGPELLIRYENEEAVDDSQLPKDRFSAERLKGVDSTLKIQPAELGDSAVYLCASSSIQDRGREETGELFFGEGSRLTVL.

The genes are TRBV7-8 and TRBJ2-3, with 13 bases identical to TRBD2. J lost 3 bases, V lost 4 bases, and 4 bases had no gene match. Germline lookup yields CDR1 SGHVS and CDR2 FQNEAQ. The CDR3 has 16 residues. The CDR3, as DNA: TGTGCCAGCAGCTCTGGGACTAGCGGGGTAACAGATACGCAGTATTTT. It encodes CASSSGTSGVTDTQYF.

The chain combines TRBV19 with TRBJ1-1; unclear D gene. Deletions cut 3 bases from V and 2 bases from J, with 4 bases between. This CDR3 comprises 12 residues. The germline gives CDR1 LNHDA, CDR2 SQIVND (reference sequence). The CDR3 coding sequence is TGTGCCAGTAGTATGGCCAACACTGAAGCTTTCTTT. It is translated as CASSMANTEAFF.

CDR3 sequence: CASSSGLGYTEAFF. The DNA of the CDR3 is TGCGCCAGCAGCTCGGGGCTGGGTTACACTGAAGCTTTCTTT. V usage is TRBV4-1 and J usage is TRBJ1-1; a weak D match, TRBD1 (5 bases). This CDR3 region has 14 residues. Trimming left V 5 bases short and J 3 bases short, with 13 bases between. In germline, CDR1 is MGHRA, CDR2 YSYEKL.

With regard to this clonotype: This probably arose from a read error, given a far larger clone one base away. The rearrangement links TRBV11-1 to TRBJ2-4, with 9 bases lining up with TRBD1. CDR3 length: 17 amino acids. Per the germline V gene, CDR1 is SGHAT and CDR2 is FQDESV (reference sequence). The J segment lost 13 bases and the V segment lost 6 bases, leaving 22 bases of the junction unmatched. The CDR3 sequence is CASRLASGQGPYNEQYF. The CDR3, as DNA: TGTGCCAGCAGGCTGGCTTCGGGACAGGGTCCCTACAATGAGCAGTACTTC.

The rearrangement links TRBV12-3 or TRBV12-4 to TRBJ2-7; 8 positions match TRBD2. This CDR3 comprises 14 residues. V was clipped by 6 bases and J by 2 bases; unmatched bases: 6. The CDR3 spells CASSRGGPTYEQYF. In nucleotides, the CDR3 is TGTGCCAGCAGCCGGGGGGGCCCTACCTACGAGCAGTACTTC.

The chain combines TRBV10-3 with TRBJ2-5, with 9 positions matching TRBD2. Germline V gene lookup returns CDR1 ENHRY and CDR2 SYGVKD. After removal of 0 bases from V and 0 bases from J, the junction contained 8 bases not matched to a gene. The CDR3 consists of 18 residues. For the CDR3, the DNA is TGTGCCATCAGTGAGTCTATGAAGCGGGGGGCGAACCAAGAGACCCAGTACTTC. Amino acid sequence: CAISESMKRGANQETQYF.

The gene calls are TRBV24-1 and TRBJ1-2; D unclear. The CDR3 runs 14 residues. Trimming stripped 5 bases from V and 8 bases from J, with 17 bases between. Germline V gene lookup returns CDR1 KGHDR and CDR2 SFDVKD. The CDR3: CATSGSIDIRGYTF. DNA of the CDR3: TGTGCCACCAGTGGCTCGATCGACATCAGAGGCTACACCTTC.

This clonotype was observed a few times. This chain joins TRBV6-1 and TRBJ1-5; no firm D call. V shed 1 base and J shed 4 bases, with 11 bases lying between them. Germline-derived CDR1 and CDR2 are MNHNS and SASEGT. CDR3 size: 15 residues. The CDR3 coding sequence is TGTGCCAGCAGTGAAGGTCGGTCAGCGAATCAGCCCCAGCATTTT. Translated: CASSEGRSANQPQHF.